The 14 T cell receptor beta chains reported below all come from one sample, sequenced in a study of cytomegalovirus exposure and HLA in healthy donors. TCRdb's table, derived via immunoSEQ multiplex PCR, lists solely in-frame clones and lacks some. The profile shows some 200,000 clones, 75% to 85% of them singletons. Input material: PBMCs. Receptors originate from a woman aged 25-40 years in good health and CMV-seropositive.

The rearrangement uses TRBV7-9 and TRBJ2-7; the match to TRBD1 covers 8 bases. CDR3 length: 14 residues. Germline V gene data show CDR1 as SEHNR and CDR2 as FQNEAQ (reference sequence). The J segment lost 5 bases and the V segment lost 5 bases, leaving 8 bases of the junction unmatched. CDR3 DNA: TGTGCCAGCAGCCCACAGGGGGGAGTGAACGAGCAGTACTTC. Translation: CASSPQGGVNEQYF.

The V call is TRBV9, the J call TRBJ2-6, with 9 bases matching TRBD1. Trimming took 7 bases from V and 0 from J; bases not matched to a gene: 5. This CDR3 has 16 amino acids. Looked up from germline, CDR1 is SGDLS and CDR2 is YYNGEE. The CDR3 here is CASDADRGSGANVLTF. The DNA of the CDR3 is TGTGCCAGCGACGCGGACAGGGGCTCTGGGGCCAACGTCCTGACTTTC.

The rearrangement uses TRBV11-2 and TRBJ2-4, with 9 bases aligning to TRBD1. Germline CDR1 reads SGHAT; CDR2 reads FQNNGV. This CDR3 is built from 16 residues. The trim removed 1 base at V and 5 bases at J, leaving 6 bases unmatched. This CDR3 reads CASSLGRGTGQNIQYF. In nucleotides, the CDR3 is TGTGCCAGCAGCTTAGGGAGAGGGACAGGGCAAAACATTCAGTACTTC. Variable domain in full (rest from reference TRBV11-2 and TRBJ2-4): EAGVAQSPRYKIIEKRQSVAFWCNPISGHATLYWYQQILGQGPKLLIQFQNNGVVDDSQLPKDRFSAERLKGVDSTLKIQPAKLEDSAVYLCASSLGRGTGQNIQYFGAGTRLSVL.

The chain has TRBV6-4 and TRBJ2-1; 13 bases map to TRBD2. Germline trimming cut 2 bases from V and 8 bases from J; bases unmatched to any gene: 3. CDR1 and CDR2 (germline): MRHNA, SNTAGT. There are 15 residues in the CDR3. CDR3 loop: CASSDGTSGADEQFF. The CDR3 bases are TGTGCCAGCAGTGACGGGACTAGCGGGGCGGATGAGCAGTTCTTC.

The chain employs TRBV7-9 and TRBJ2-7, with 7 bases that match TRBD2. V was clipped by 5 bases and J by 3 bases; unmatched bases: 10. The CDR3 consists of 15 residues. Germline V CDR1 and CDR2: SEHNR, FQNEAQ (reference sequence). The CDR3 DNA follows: TGTGCCAGCAGCCCGAAAAGACTAGCATTCTACGAGCAGTACTTC. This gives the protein CASSPKRLAFYEQYF. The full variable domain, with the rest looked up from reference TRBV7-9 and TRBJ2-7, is DTGVSQNPRHKITKRGQNVTFRCDPISEHNRLYWYRQTLGQGPEFLTYFQNEAQLEKSRLLSDRFSAERPKGSFSTLEIQRTEQGDSAMYLCASSPKRLAFYEQYFGPGTRLTVT.

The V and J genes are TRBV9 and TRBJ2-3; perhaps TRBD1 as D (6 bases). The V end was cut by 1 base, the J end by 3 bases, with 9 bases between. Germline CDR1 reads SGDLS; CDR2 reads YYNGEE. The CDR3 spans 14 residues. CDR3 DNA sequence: TGTGCCAGCAGCGTACAGGGGAGTACAGATACGCAGTATTTT. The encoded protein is CASSVQGSTDTQYF.

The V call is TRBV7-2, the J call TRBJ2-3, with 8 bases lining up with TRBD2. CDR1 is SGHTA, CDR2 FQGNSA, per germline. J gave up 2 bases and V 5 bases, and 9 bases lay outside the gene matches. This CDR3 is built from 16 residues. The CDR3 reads CASSPRASGHTDTQYF. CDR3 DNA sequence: TGTGCCAGCAGCCCCCGGGCTAGCGGGCACACAGATACGCAGTATTTT. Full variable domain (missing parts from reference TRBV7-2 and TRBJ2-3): GAGVSQSPSNKVTEKGKDVELRCDPISGHTALYWYRQSLGQGLEFLIYFQGNSAPDKSGLPSDRFSAERTGGSVSTLTIQRTQQEDSAVYLCASSPRASGHTDTQYFGPGTRLTVL.

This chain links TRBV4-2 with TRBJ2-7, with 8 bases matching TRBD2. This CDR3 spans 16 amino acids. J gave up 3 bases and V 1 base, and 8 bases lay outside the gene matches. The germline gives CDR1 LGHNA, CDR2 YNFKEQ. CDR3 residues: CASSQVSGVKVYEQYF. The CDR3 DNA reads TGTGCCAGCAGCCAAGTTAGCGGGGTGAAGGTCTACGAGCAGTACTTC.

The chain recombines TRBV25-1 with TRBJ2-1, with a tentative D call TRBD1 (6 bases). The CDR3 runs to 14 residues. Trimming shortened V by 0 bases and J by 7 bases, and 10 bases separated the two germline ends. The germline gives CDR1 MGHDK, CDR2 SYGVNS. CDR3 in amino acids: CASSEYLQGNEQFF. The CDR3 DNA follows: TGTGCCAGCAGTGAATATTTACAGGGAAATGAGCAGTTCTTC.

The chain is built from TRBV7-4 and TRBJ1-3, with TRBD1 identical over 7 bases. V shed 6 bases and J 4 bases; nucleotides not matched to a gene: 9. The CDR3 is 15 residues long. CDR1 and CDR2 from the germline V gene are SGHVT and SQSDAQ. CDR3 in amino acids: CASRPETGWGNTIYF. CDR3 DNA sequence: TGTGCCAGCAGACCCGAGACAGGGTGGGGAAACACCATATATTTT.

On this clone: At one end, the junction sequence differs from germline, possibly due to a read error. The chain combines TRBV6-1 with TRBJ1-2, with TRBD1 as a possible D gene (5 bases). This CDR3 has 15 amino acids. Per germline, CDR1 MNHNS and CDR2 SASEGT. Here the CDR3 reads CASTEGDSSLYGYTF. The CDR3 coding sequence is TGTGCCAGCACTGAAGGGGACTCGTCTCTCTATGGCTACACCTTC.

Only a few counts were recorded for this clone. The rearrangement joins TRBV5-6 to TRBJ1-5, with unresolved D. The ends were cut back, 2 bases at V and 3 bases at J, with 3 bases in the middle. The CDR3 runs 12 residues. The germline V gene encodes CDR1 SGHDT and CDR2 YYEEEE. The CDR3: CASSFYNQPQHF. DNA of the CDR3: TGTGCCAGCAGCTTCTACAATCAGCCCCAGCATTTT. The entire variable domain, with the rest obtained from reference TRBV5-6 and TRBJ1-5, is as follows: DAGVTQSPTHLIKTRGQQVTLRCSPKSGHDTVSWYQQALGQGPQFIFQYYEEEERQRGNFPDRFSGHQFPNYSSELNVNALLLGDSALYLCASSFYNQPQHFGDGTRLSIL.

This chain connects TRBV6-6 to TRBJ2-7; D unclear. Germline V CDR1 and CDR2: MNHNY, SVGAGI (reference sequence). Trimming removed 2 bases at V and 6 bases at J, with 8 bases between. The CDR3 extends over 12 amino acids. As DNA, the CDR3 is TGTGCCAGCAGTTACCCTTCGTCCGAGCAGTACTTC. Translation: CASSYPSSEQYF.

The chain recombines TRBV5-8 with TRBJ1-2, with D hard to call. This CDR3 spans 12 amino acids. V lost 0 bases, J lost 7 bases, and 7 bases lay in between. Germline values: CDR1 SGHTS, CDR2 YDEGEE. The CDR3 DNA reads TGTGCCAGCAGCTTGGTCGGGAGTGGCTACACCTTC. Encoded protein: CASSLVGSGYTF.